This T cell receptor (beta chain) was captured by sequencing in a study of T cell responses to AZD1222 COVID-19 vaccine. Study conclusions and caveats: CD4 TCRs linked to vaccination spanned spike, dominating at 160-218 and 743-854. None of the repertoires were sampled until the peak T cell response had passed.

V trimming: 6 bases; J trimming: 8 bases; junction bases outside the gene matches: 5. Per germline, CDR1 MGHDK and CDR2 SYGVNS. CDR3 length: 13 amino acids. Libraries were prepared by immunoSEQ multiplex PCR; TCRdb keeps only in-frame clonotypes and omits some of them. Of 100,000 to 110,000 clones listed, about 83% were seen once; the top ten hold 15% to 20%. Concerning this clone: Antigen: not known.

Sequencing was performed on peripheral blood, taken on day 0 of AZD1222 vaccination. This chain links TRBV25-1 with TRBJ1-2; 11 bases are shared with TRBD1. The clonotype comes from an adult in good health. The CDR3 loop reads CASREDRGQGYTF. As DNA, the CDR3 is TGTGCCAGCAGAGAGGACAGGGGGCAGGGCTACACCTTC.